This TCR beta chain is from a study of blood T cell repertoires in COVID-19. Study details: Both acute and convalescent COVID-19 samples were obtained from the United States, Italy and Spain.

The germline V and J ends were trimmed by 0 bases and 10 bases, with 10 bases remaining between them. Germline loops: CDR1 MGHRA, CDR2 YSYEKL. The CDR3 contains 13 residues. Method: immunoSEQ multiplex PCR; TCRdb's copy keeps in-frame clones and lacks some. The sample carries a few hundred thousand clones, 85% to 90% recorded once. The chain joins TRBV4-1 to TRBJ2-1, with TRBD2 as a possible D gene (5 bases). The material sequenced was peripheral blood. The TCR sequence derives from a woman in her forties with COVID-19, enrolled during active disease. CDR3: CASSQDTGNEQFF. The CDR3, as DNA: TGCGCCAGCAGCCAAGATACGGGAAACGAGCAGTTCTTC.